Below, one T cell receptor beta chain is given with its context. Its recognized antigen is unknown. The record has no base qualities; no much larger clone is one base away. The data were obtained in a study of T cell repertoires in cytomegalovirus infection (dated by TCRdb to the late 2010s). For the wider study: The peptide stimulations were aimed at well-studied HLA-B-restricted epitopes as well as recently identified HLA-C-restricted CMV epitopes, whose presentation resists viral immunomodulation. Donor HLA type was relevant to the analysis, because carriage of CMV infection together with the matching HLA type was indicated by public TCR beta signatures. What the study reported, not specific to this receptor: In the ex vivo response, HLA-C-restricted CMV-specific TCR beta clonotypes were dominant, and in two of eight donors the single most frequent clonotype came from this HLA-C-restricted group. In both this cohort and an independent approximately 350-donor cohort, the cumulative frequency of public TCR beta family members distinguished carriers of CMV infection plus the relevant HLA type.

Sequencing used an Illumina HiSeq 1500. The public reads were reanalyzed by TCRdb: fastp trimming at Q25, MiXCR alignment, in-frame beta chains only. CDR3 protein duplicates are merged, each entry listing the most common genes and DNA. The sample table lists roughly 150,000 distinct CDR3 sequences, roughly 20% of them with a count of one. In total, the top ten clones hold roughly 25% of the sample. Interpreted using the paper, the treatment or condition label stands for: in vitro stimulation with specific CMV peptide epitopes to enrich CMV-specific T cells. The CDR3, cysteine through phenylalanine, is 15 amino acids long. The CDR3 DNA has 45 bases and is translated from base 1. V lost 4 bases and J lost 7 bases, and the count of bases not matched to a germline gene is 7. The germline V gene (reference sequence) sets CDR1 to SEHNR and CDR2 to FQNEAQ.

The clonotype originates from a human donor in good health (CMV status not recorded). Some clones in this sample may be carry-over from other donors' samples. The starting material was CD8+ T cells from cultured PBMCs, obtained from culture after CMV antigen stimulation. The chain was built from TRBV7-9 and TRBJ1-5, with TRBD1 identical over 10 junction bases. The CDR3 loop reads CASSSTGGAGQPQHF. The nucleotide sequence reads TGTGCCAGCAGCTCGACAGGGGGCGCGGGACAGCCCCAGCATTTT.